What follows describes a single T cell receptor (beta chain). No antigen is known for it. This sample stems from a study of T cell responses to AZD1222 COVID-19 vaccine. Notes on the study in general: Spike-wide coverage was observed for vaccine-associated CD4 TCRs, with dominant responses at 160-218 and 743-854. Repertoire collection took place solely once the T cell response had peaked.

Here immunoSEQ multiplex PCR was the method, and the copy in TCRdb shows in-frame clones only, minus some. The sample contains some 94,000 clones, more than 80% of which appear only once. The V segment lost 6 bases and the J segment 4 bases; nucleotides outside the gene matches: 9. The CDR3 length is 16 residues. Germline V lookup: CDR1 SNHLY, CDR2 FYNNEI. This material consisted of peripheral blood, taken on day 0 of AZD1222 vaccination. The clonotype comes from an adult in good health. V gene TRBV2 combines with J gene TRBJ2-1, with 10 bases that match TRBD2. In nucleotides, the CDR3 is TGTGCCAGCAGGCCTCGGGTAGCGGGGGGTTACAATGAGCAGTTCTTC. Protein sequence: CASRPRVAGGYNEQFF. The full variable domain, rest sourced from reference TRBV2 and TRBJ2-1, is EPEVTQTPSHQVTQMGQEVILRCVPISNHLYFYWYRQILGQKVEFLVSFYNNEISEKSEIFDDQFSVERPDGSNFTLKIRSTKLEDSAMYFCASRPRVAGGYNEQFFGPGTRLTVL.